This T cell receptor beta chain emerged from a study of T cell responses to AZD1222 COVID-19 vaccine. Libraries were prepared by immunoSEQ multiplex PCR; TCRdb keeps only in-frame clonotypes and omits some of them. This table holds some 120,000 clones, around 90% found once. Source: peripheral blood, taken on day 0 of AZD1222 vaccination. The clonotype originates from an adult in good health.

In DNA, the CDR3 is TGCGCCAGCAGCCAAGAGCTGGACACTGAAGCTTTCTTT. It specifies CASSQELDTEAFF. The V gene is TRBV4-3, the J gene TRBJ1-1; the D is unclear. There are 13 residues in the CDR3. V dropped 0 bases and J dropped 3 bases, with 5 bases sitting between them. Germline CDR1 LGHNA, CDR2 YSLEER.